Presented here are 20 T cell receptor beta chains from one specimen sequenced in a study of blood T cell repertoires in COVID-19. The assay was immunoSEQ multiplex PCR, and TCRdb's table has in-frame clones only and misses some. The sample has around 180,000 clones; 82% are singletons. The specimen sequenced was peripheral blood. Every receptor here comes from a woman older than 75 with active or convalescent COVID-19.

This rearrangement joins TRBV5-1 to TRBJ2-2, with 7 bases aligning to TRBD2. With V trimmed by 0 bases and J by 2 bases, 7 bases remained unmatched. This CDR3 contains 17 residues. Germline V lookup: CDR1 SGHRS, CDR2 YFSETQ. CDR3 protein: CASSLEGGQDNTGELFF. DNA for the CDR3: TGCGCCAGCAGCTTGGAGGGAGGGCAGGACAACACCGGGGAGCTGTTTTTT.

The chain carries TRBV5-1 and TRBJ2-2; 8 bases match TRBD2. In germline, CDR1 is SGHRS, CDR2 YFSETQ. Unmatched junction bases numbered 6, after V lost 0 bases and J lost 8 bases. The CDR3 totals 15 residues. The CDR3 DNA reads as TGCGCCAGCAGCTTGGACGGGAGCGGGAGAGGGGAGCTGTTTTTT. Amino acid sequence: CASSLDGSGRGELFF.

V and J are TRBV9 and TRBJ2-7, with a tentative D call TRBD2 (5 bases). V was pared by 4 bases and J by 5 bases, with 19 bases between. Germline assignment: CDR1 SGDLS and CDR2 YYNGEE. The CDR3 spans 15 residues. The CDR3: CASSPRGSGGDEQYF. The CDR3 nucleotides are TGTGCCAGCAGCCCCCGGGGTTCCGGCGGCGACGAGCAGTACTTC.

The rearrangement joins TRBV5-6 to TRBJ2-1; TRBD2 matches 7 bases. The CDR3 has 17 residues. V lost 4 bases, J lost 7 bases, and 17 bases stayed unmatched. CDR1 SGHDT and CDR2 YYEEEE come from the germline V gene. The CDR3 loop reads CASSQSLTSRRVNEQFF. The CDR3, as DNA: TGTGCCAGCAGCCAATCTTTGACTAGCAGGAGGGTGAATGAGCAGTTCTTC.

J is TRBJ2-1 and V is TRBV19, with 14 bases identical to TRBD2. This CDR3 has 16 residues. Trimming at V came to 10 bases and at J to 8 bases, leaving 13 bases not matched to a gene. Germline V lookup: CDR1 LNHDA, CDR2 SQIVND (reference sequence). CDR3 coding DNA: TGTGCCACCCGACTAGCGGGAGGGCCTAGGAGACATGAGCAGTTCTTC. Its protein product is CATRLAGGPRRHEQFF.

This chain uses TRBV6-1 with TRBJ1-1; D remains ambiguous. The CDR3 extends over 13 amino acids. Germline V gene sequence: CDR1 MNHNS, CDR2 SASEGT. V was pared by 2 bases and J by 4 bases, with 8 bases between. The CDR3 DNA follows: TGTGCCAGCAGTGAACAGGAGGTCACTGAAGCTTTCTTT. It yields the protein CASSEQEVTEAFF.

This clone came up a few times. The rearrangement links TRBV7-3 to TRBJ2-7, with 7 bases lining up with TRBD1. The germline V gene has CDR1 SGHTA and CDR2 FQGTGA. After removal of 4 bases from V and 3 bases from J, the junction contained 6 bases not matched to a gene. The length of the CDR3 is 14 residues. The CDR3 sequence: CASSSDRVHYEQYF. CDR3 nucleotide sequence: TGTGCCAGCAGCTCCGACAGGGTTCACTACGAGCAGTACTTC. The full variable domain, its missing parts supplied by reference TRBV7-3 and TRBJ2-7, is GAGVSQTPSNKVTEKGKYVELRCDPISGHTALYWYRQSLGQGPEFLIYFQGTGAADDSGLPNDRFFAVRPEGSVSTLKIQRTERGDSAVYLCASSSDRVHYEQYFGPGTRLTVT.

The V gene is TRBV7-9, the J gene TRBJ1-3; D might be TRBD1 (5 bases). Deletions cut 6 bases from V and 0 bases from J, with 12 bases between. Germline CDR1 reads SEHNR; CDR2 reads FQNEAQ (reference sequence). The CDR3 contains 15 residues. The CDR3 protein is CASSRTTDSGNTIYF. As DNA, the CDR3 is TGTGCCAGCAGTCGAACGACAGACTCTGGAAACACCATATATTTT.

The V call is TRBV28, the J call TRBJ2-7; 11 nucleotides line up with TRBD2. J gave up 1 base and V 6 bases, and 11 bases lay outside the gene matches. CDR1 and CDR2 (germline): MDHEN, SYDVKM. This CDR3 is built from 17 residues. CDR3 protein: CASRPGTSGQFSYEQYF. CDR3 coding DNA: TGTGCCAGCAGGCCCGGGACTAGCGGCCAATTTTCCTACGAGCAGTACTTC. Using reference TRBV28 and TRBJ2-7 for the parts outside the CDR3, the full variable domain is DVKVTQSSRYLVKRTGEKVFLECVQDMDHENMFWYRQDPGLGLRLIYFSYDVKMKEKGDIPEGYSVSREKKERFSLILESASTNQTSMYLCASRPGTSGQFSYEQYFGPGTRLTVT.

V and J are TRBV7-9 and TRBJ2-3, with 7 nucleotides matching TRBD2. CDR3 length: 16 residues. Germline V gene sequence: CDR1 SEHNR, CDR2 FQNEAQ (reference sequence). J was trimmed by 1 base and V by 3 bases; bases with no gene match: 7. This CDR3 reads CASSFTGRIGTDTQYF. CDR3 DNA sequence: TGTGCCAGCAGCTTCACCGGGAGGATTGGCACAGATACGCAGTATTTT.

This chain uses TRBV18 with TRBJ1-2, with 9 nucleotides matching TRBD1. The CDR3 has 15 amino acids. V gave up 3 bases and J gave up 4 bases; unmatched junction bases: 6. Germline CDR1 reads KGHSH; CDR2 reads LQKENI. CDR3 residues: CASSPSPDRGYGYTF. For the CDR3, the DNA is TGTGCCAGCTCACCCTCCCCGGACAGGGGCTATGGCTACACCTTC.

V gene TRBV19 combines with J gene TRBJ2-4; 9 positions agree with TRBD2. Per the germline V gene, CDR1 is LNHDA and CDR2 is SQIVND (reference sequence). Trimming removed 2 bases from V and 2 bases from J; junction bases left unmatched: 13. The CDR3 spans 19 residues. In nucleotides, the CDR3 is TGTGCCAGTAGTATAAAGTTAGCGGGAGAAAGTCTTTCCAAAAACATTCAGTACTTC. It encodes CASSIKLAGESLSKNIQYF.

The rearrangement links TRBV6-5 to TRBJ1-2; 8 bases align to TRBD1. Looked up from germline, CDR1 is MNHEY and CDR2 is SVGAGI. The CDR3 consists of 14 residues. V lost 10 bases and J lost 0; bases outside the gene matches: 7. DNA of the CDR3: TGTGCCATCAGGGACAGGTCCCCTAACTATGGCTACACCTTC. This translates into CAIRDRSPNYGYTF.

This clone was recorded once. The gene calls are TRBV19 and TRBJ1-2, with D maybe TRBD1 (6 bases). Germline V lookup: CDR1 LNHDA, CDR2 SQIVND (reference sequence). The V end lost 5 bases, the J end lost 11 bases, and 18 bases lay between the germline ends. The CDR3 contains 13 residues. CDR3 DNA: TGTGCCAGTAGTTTCGTTGCCGGGACAAAATACACCTTC. It encodes CASSFVAGTKYTF.

This chain links TRBV6-5 with TRBJ1-2; a weak D match, TRBD1 (5 bases). The CDR3 has 15 amino acids. V gave up 8 bases and J gave up 4 bases, with 20 bases separating them. Germline V gene data show CDR1 as MNHEY and CDR2 as SVGAGI. CDR3 sequence (DNA): TGTGCCAGCCGAGATTCGGATGGGGGGACCTATGGCTACACCTTC. It translates to CASRDSDGGTYGYTF.

The rearrangement links TRBV3-1 (or the pseudogene TRBV3-2) to TRBJ2-7; no firm D call. Germline-derived CDR1 and CDR2 are LGHDT and YNNKEL (reference sequence). V was shortened by 4 bases and J by 3 bases, with 7 bases between the two germline ends. This CDR3 has 12 residues. CDR3 DNA sequence: TGTGCCAGCAGCCGCGACTTCTACGAGCAGTACTTC. Translating gives CASSRDFYEQYF.

The rearrangement links TRBV11-2 to TRBJ2-2; 11 bases agree with TRBD2. Germline CDR1 reads SGHAT; CDR2 reads FQNNGV. V trimming: 8 bases; J trimming: 5 bases; junction bases outside the gene matches: 1. This CDR3 region has 13 residues. Here the CDR3 reads CASRLAGTGELFF. For the CDR3, the DNA is TGTGCCAGCCGACTAGCGGGAACCGGGGAGCTGTTTTTT.

The V gene is TRBV9, the J gene TRBJ2-1, with 7 bases lining up with TRBD2. The CDR3 loop spans 16 amino acids. Per the germline V gene, CDR1 is SGDLS and CDR2 is YYNGEE. V was pared by 4 bases and J by 2 bases, with 9 bases of the junction left unmatched. CDR3 region: CASSRYLAAAYNEQFF. DNA of the CDR3: TGTGCCAGCAGCCGTTATCTAGCGGCCGCCTACAATGAGCAGTTCTTC.

The chain uses TRBV5-1 and TRBJ2-2, with D possibly TRBD2 on 6 matching bases. The CDR3 is 13 amino acids. Per the germline V gene, CDR1 is SGHRS and CDR2 is YFSETQ. The V and J ends lost 6 bases and 2 bases respectively, with 8 bases between them. The CDR3 loop is CASNSGNTGELFF. The CDR3 DNA sequence: TGCGCCAGCAATAGCGGTAACACCGGGGAGCTGTTTTTT.

The gene calls are TRBV2 and TRBJ1-2; D is uncertain. The ends were cut back, 6 bases at V and 4 bases at J, with 12 bases in the middle. CDR3 size: 13 residues. The germline gives CDR1 SNHLY, CDR2 FYNNEI. The CDR3 DNA follows: TGTGCCAGCAGCCGACCGGGAATCTATGGCTACACCTTC. Translation gives CASSRPGIYGYTF.